This T cell receptor beta chain was retrieved from a study of blood T cell repertoires in COVID-19. Across the study: Samples taken during acute and convalescent COVID-19 were collected in the United States, Italy and Spain. The analysed material was cDNA or gDNA that came from T cells, B-cell-depleted T cells, or PBMCs.

This clone was found once. Under the authors' procedure: Amplification from reference gene primers served as the basis for estimated nucleated cell counts. Libraries were prepared by immunoSEQ multiplex PCR; TCRdb keeps only in-frame clonotypes and omits some of them. The V and J calls and clone size are taken from that table; D and trimming were inferred from the DNA. Among about 160,000 clones, roughly 74% were seen once, and the ten largest hold approximately 15%. CDR1 is SNHLY, CDR2 FYNNEI, per germline. The length of the CDR3 is 15 residues. The V segment lost 5 bases and the J segment 3 bases; nucleotides outside the gene matches: 7.

The V and J genes are TRBV2 and TRBJ1-5; 7 bases line up with TRBD1. The sequenced sample was peripheral blood. The source of this sequence is an elderly woman with acute or convalescent COVID-19. As DNA, the CDR3 is TGTGCCAGCAGTAACCAAGGGGGCCACAATCAGCCCCAGCATTTT. It codes for CASSNQGGHNQPQHF.